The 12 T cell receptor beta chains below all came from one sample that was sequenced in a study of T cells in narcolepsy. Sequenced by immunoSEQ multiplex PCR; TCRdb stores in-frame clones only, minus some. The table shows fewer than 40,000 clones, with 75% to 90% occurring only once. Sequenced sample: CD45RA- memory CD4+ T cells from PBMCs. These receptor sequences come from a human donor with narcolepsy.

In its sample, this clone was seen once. This CDR3 reads CASSYQGNLDEKLFF. As DNA, the CDR3 is TGTGCCAGCAGCTATCAGGGGAACCTAGATGAAAAACTGTTTTTT. The gene calls are TRBV13 and TRBJ1-4, with D maybe TRBD1 (6 bases). The CDR3 has 15 amino acids. Germline assignment: CDR1 PRHDT and CDR2 FYEKMQ (reference sequence). V lost 4 bases to trimming and J lost 6 bases, with 15 bases between them. Together with reference TRBV13 and TRBJ1-4, the CDR3 gives the full variable domain: AAGVIQSPRHLIKEKRETATLKCYPIPRHDTVYWYQQGPGQDPQFLISFYEKMQSDKGSIPDRFSAQQFSDYHSELNMSSLELGDSALYFCASSYQGNLDEKLFFGSGTQLSVL.

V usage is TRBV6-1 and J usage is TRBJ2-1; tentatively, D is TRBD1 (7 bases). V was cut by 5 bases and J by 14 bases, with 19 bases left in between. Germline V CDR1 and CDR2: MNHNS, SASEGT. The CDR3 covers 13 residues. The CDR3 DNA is TGTGCCAGCAGTTGGGGCTCCGACAGGGAGGAGTTCTTC. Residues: CASSWGSDREEFF.

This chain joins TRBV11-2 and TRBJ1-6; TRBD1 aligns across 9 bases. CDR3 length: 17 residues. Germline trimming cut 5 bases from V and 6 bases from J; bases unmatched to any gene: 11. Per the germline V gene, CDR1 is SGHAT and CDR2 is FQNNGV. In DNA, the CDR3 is TGTGCCAGCAGCCCAAGGACAGGGGACGGGAGTAATTCACCCCTCCACTTT. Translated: CASSPRTGDGSNSPLHF.

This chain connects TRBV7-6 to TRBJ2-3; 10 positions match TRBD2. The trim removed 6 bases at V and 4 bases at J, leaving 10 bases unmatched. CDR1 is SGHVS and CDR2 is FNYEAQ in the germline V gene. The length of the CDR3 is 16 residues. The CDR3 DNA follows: TGTGCCAGCAGTTCTCTAAGCGGGAGGGCCGCAGATACGCAGTATTTT. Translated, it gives CASSSLSGRAADTQYF.

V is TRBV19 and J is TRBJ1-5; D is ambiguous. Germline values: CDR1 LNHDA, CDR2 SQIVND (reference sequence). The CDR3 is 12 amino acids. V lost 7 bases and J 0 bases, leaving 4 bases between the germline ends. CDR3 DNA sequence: TGTGCCAGTACAGCTAGCAATCAGCCCCAGCATTTT. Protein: CASTASNQPQHF. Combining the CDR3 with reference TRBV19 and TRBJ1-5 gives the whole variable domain DGGITQSPKYLFRKEGQNVTLSCEQNLNHDAMYWYRQDPGQGLRLIYYSQIVNDFQKGDIAEGYSVSREKKESFPLTVTSAQKNPTAFYLCASTASNQPQHFGDGTRLSIL.

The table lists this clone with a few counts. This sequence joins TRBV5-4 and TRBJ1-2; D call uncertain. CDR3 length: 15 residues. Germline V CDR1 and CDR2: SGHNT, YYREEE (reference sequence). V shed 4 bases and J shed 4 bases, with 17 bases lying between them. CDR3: CASSRVGESVYGYTF. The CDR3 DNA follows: TGTGCCAGCAGCCGGGTGGGAGAAAGCGTCTATGGCTACACCTTC.

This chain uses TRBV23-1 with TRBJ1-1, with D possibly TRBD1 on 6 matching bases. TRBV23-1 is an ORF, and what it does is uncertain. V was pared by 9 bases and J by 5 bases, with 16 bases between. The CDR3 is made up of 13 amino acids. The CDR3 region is CARRQDTTTEAFF. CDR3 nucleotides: TGCGCCAGGCGACAGGACACTACTACTGAAGCTTTCTTT.

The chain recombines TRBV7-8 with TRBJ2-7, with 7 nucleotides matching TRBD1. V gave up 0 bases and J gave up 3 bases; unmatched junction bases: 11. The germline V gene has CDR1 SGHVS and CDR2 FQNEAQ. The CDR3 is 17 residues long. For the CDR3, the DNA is TGTGCCAGCAGCTTAGCAGGGGGCAGGGGCGTTTTCTACGAGCAGTACTTC. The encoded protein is CASSLAGGRGVFYEQYF.

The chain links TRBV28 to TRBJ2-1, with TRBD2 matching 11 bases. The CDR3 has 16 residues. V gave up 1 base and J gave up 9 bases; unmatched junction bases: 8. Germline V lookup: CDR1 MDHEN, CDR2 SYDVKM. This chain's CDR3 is CASSLSVAGGPGEQFF. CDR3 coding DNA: TGTGCCAGCAGTTTATCCGTAGCGGGAGGGCCCGGTGAGCAGTTCTTC.

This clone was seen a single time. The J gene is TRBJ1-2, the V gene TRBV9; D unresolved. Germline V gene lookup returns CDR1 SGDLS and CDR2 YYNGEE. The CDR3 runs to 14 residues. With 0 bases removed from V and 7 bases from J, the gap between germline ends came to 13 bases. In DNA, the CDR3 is TGTGCCAGCAGCGTAGGGGAGGGTCTAGGTGGCTACACCTTC. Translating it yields CASSVGEGLGGYTF.

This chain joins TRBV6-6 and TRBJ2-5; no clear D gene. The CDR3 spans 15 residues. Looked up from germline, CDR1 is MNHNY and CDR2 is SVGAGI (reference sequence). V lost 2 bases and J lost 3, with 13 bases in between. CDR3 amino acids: CASSYGDAQEETQYF. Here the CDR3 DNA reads TGTGCCAGCAGTTACGGGGATGCTCAGGAAGAGACCCAGTACTTC.

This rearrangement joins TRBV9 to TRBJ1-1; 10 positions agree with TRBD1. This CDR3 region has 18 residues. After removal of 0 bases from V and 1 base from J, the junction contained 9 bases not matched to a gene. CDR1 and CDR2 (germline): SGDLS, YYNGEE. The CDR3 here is CASSVGPGQGNPNTEAFF. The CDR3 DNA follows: TGTGCCAGCAGCGTAGGACCGGGACAGGGGAACCCGAACACTGAAGCTTTCTTT.